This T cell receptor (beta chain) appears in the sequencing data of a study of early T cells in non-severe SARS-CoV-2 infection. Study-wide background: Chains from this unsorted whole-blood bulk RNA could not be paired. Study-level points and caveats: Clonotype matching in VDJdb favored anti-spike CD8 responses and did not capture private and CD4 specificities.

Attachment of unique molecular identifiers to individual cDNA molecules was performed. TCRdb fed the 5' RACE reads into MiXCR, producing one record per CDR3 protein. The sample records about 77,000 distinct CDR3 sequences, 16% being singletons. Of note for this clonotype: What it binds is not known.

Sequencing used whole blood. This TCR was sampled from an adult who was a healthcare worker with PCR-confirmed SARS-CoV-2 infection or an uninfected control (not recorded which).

CDR3 coding DNA: TGTGCCAGCCGATCCCGGAGACAGAAGAACACTGAAGCTTTCTTT. This sequence encodes CASRSRRQKNTEAFF. The chain links TRBV11-3 to TRBJ1-1; D is possibly TRBD1 (5 bases). The CDR3 has 15 amino acids. Germline V gene lookup returns CDR1 SGHNT and CDR2 YENEEA. Trimming took 8 bases from V and 1 from J, leaving 17 bases between them.